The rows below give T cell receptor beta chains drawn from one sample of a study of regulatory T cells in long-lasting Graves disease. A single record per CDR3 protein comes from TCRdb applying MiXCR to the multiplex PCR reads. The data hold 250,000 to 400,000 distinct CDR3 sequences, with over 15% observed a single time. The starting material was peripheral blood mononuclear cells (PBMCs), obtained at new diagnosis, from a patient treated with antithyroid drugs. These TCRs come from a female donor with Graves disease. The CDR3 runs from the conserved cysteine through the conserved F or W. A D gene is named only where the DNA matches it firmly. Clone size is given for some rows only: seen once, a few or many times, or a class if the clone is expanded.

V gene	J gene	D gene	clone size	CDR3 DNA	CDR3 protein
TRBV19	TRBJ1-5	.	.	TGTGCCAGTAGGCCCAAGAGCAATCAGCCCCAGCATTTT	CASRPKSNQPQHF
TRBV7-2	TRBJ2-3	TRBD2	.	TGTGCCAGCAGCTTAGGTCTAGCGGGAGGAGGGGGCACAGATACGCAGTATTTT	CASSLGLAGGGGTDTQYF
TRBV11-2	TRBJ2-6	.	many	TGTGCCAGCAACAGGGAAGCTGGGGCCAACGTCCTGACTTTC	CASNREAGANVLTF
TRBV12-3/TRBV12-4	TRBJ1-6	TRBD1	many	TGTGCCAGCAGGGCCACGGGACAGGGGAATTCACCCCTCCACTTT	CASRATGQGNSPLHF
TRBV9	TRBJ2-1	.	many	TGTGCCAGCAGCGAGGGGGACGACAGACTCTCCTACAATGAGCAGTTCTTC	CASSEGDDRLSYNEQFF
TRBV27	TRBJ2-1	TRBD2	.	TGTGCCAGCAGTTTACTGAGCGGGGATGAGCAGTTCTTC	CASSLLSGDEQFF
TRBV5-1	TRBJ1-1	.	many	TGCGCCAGCAGCTTGGAGGTGGGGTCCACTGAAGCTTTCTTT	CASSLEVGSTEAFF
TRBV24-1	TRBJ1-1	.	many	TGTGCCACCAGTTCAGGGAAGAACACTGAAGCTTTCTTT	CATSSGKNTEAFF
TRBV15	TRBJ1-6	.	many	TGTGCCACCAGCAGAGACGGACCTTCACCCCTCCACTTT	CATSRDGPSPLHF
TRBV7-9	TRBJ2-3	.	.	TGTGCCAGCAGCTTCTGGGAAACGGTTGAGGGGACCTTCGGGGATACGCAGTATTTT	CASSFWETVEGTFGDTQYF
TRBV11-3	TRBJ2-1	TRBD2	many	TGTGCCAGCAGTCTTAGAGGGTGGGGACTAGCGGGGAGTTCCTACAATGAGCAGTTCTTC	CASSLRGWGLAGSSYNEQFF
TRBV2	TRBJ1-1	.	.	TGTGCCAGCAGCAGGGTTTCGCCTGAAGCTTTCTTT	CASSRVSPEAFF
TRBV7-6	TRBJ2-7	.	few	TGTGCCAGCAGCTCCCCCCCCCAGTACGAGCAGTACTTC	CASSSPPQYEQYF
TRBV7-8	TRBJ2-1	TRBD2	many	TGTGCCAGCAGCCTACTAGCGGGAGGAAGTGAGCAGTTCTTC	CASSLLAGGSEQFF
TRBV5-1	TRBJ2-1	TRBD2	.	TGCGCCAGCAGCTTGTTACGGGACAGGCAGGGACTAGCGGGAGACAATGAGCAGTTCTTC	CASSLLRDRQGLAGDNEQFF
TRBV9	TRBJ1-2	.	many	TGTGCCAGCAGCGTAGGTTCGCGTAACTATGGCTACACCTTC	CASSVGSRNYGYTF
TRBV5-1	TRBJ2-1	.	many	TGCGCCAGCAAGCCTACAGAAAACAATGAGCAGTTCTTC	CASKPTENNEQFF
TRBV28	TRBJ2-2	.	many	TGTGCCAGCAGTTTGCAGGGCCACCTTTTGGACACCGGGGAGCTGTTTTTT	CASSLQGHLLDTGELFF
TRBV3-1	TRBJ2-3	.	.	TGTGCCAGCAGCCAAGACCGTCGGCCCACAGATACGCAGTATTTT	CASSQDRRPTDTQYF
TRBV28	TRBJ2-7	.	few	TGTGCCAGCAGTTTAAGCCAAGAGCAGTACTTC	CASSLSQEQYF
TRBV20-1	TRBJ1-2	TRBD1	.	TGCAGTGCCAGGGGGACACTAAGTAACTATGGCTACACCTTC	CSARGTLSNYGYTF
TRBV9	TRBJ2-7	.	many	TGTGCCAGCAGCCCCGGGATCGTCTACGAGCAGTACTTC	CASSPGIVYEQYF
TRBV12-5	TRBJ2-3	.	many	TGTGCTAGTGGTTTGCCCCGGGGAAGCACAGATACGCAGTATTTT	CASGLPRGSTDTQYF
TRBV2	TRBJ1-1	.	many	TGTGCCAGCAGTGGACTATTTGCTTTCTTT	CASSGLFAFF
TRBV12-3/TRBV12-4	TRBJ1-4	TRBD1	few	TGTGCCAGCAGTCGAGGACAGGGGGTGGGTGAAAAACTGTTTTTT	CASSRGQGVGEKLFF
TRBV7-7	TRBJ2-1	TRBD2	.	TGTGCTAGCAGCTTAGCGCGGCCTAGCGGGGCGTACAATGAGCAGTTCTTC	CASSLARPSGAYNEQFF
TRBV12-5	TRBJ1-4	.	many	TGTGCTAGTGGTTTTGGCCCGGGCGTACGAGAAAAACTGTTTTTT	CASGFGPGVREKLFF
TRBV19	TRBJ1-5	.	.	TGTGCCAGTAAGCAGTGGAGCAGAAATCAGCCCCAGCATTTT	CASKQWSRNQPQHF
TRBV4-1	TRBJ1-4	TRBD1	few	TGCGCCAGCAGAGCAGGGGGTTACGATGAAAAACTGTTTTTT	CASRAGGYDEKLFF
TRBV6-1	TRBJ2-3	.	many	TGTGCCAGCAGTGTCCTGGGGATGAGCACAGATACGCAGTATTTT	CASSVLGMSTDTQYF
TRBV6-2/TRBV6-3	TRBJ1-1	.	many	TGTGCCAGCAGGCCTGTGACGGGGTTTCACACTGAAGCTTTCTTT	CASRPVTGFHTEAFF
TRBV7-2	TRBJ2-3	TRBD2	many	TGTGCCAGCAGCGCGGGACTAGCGGGGGCAGATACGCAGTATTTT	CASSAGLAGADTQYF
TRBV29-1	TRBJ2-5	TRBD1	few	TGCAGCGTGCCCAGGGGGCACCAAGAGACCCAGTACTTC	CSVPRGHQETQYF
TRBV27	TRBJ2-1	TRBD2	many	TGTGCCAGCAGCTCAGGGACTAGCGGTATTAGCTCCTACAATGAGCAGTTCTTC	CASSSGTSGISSYNEQFF
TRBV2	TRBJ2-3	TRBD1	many	TGTGCCAGCAGCATTCCGACAGGGGGGAATACAGATACGCAGTATTTT	CASSIPTGGNTDTQYF
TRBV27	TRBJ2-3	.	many	TGTGCCAGCGCCCCCCACGCCCCTCTAGGAGATACGCAGTATTTT	CASAPHAPLGDTQYF
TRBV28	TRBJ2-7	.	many	TGTGCCAGCAGTTTTAGCCTAGCGAGATTAACCTACGAGCAGTACTTC	CASSFSLARLTYEQYF
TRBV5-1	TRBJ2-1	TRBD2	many	TGCGCCAGCAGCTTTGGTACGGGAGGGCTTTCGGATGAGCAGTTCTTC	CASSFGTGGLSDEQFF
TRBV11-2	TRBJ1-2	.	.	TGTGCCAGCAGCTTAGAATGGGGGCCCTATGGCTACACCTTC	CASSLEWGPYGYTF
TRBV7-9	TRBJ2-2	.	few	TGTGCCAGCAGCCCAGTCCCGGGAGTAGGCACCGGGGAGCTGTTTTTT	CASSPVPGVGTGELFF
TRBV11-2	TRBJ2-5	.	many	TGTGCCAGCAGCCACACTCTTCGTGGGCGTTGGGAGACCCAGTACTTC	CASSHTLRGRWETQYF
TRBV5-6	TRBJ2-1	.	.	TGTGCCAGCAGCTCCGGGACAACCTACAATGAGCAGTTCTTC	CASSSGTTYNEQFF
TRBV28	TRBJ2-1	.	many	TGTGCCAGCAGGCCTCGGGAGTTCGCTCGCAATGAGCAGTTCTTC	CASRPREFARNEQFF
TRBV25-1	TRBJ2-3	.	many	TGTGCCAGCAGTGAGTCGGGCACAGATACGCAGTATTTT	CASSESGTDTQYF
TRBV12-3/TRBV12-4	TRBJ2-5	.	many	TGTGCCAGCAGTTTAGGTACAGCAGGAGAGACCCAGTACTTC	CASSLGTAGETQYF
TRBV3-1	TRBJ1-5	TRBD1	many	TGTGCCAGCAGCCAAACAGGGGGCGCGAGCAATCAGCCCCAGCATTTT	CASSQTGGASNQPQHF
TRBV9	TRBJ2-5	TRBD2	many	TGTGCCAGCAGCGTAACGAGCGGGAGGTACCAAGAGACCCAGTACTTC	CASSVTSGRYQETQYF
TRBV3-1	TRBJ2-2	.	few	TGTGCCAGCAGCCAAGGGGATCGGGGACCCAGAGGGGTGGAGCTGTTTTTT	CASSQGDRGPRGVELFF
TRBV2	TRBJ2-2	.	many	TGTGCCAGCCGCCCGAACACCGGGGAGCTGTTTTTT	CASRPNTGELFF
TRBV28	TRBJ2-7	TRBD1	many	TGTGCCAGCAGTTTGGGACAGCATAACTACGAGCAGTACTTC	CASSLGQHNYEQYF
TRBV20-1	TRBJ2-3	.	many	TGCAGTGCAACCATTGATGAAGATACGCAGTATTTT	CSATIDEDTQYF